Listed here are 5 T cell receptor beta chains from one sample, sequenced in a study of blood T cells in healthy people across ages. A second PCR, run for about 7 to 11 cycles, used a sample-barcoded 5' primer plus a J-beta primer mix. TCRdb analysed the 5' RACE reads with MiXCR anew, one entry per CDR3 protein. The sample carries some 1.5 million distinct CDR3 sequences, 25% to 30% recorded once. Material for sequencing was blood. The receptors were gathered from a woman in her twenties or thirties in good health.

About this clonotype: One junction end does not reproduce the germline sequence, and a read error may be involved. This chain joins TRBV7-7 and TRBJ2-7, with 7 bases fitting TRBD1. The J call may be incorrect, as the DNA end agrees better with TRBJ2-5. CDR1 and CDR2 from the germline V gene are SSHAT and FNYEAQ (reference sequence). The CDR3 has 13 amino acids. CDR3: CASSFGTVQTQYF. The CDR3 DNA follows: TGTGCTAGCAGCTTTGGGACAGTTCAGACCCAGTACTTC.

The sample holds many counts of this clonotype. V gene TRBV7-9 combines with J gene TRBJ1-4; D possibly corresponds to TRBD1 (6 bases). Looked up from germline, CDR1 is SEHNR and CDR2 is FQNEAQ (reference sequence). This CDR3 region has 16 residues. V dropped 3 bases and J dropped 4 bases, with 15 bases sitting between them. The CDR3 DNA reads TGTGCCAGCAGCTTCCCTCCGGGACACAGTAATGAAAAACTGTTTTTT. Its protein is CASSFPPGHSNEKLFF.

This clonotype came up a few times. The DNA of the CDR3 is TGTGCCAGTAGTATCGACAGGCGCTATGGCTACACCTTC. It translates to CASSIDRRYGYTF. V and J are TRBV19 and TRBJ1-2; TRBD1 might be the D (6 bases). This CDR3 contains 13 residues. Per the germline V gene, CDR1 is LNHDA and CDR2 is SQIVND (reference sequence). Trimming removed 3 bases at V and 4 bases at J, with 9 bases between.

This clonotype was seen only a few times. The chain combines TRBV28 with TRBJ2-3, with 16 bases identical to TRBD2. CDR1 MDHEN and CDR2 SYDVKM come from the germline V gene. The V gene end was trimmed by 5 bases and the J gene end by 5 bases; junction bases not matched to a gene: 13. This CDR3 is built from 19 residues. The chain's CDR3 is CASSPTAGTSGGAGDTQYF. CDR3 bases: TGTGCCAGCAGTCCGACCGCCGGGACTAGCGGGGGGGCTGGAGATACGCAGTATTTT.

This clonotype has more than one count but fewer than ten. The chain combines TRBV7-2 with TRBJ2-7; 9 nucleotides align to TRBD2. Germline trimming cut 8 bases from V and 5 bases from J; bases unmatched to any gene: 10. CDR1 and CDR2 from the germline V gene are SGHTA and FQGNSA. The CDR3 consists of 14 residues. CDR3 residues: CASAAGTSNHEQYF. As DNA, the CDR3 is TGTGCCAGCGCCGCCGGGACTAGCAACCACGAGCAGTACTTC.